The 22 T cell receptor beta chains below were found in one sample sequenced in a study of blood T cell repertoires in COVID-19. Some clones are missing from TCRdb's copy, which holds only in-frame ones; the method was immunoSEQ multiplex PCR. Here the sample spans under 300,000 clones, around 80% being singletons. The sequenced material came from peripheral blood. Receptor source: a woman aged 18-35 years with acute or convalescent COVID-19.

V is TRBV3-1 (or the pseudogene TRBV3-2) and J is TRBJ2-1, with 9 bases matching TRBD2. The CDR3 loop spans 17 amino acids. After removal of 1 base from V and 1 base from J, the junction contained 5 bases not matched to a gene. Germline CDR1 LGHDT, CDR2 YNNKEL (reference sequence). As DNA, the CDR3 is TGTGCCAGCAGCCAAGTAGTAGCGGGAGAATCCTACAATGAGCAGTTCTTC. This codes for CASSQVVAGESYNEQFF.

The rearrangement links TRBV18 to TRBJ2-3; D is ambiguous. The CDR3 runs 13 residues. With 2 bases removed from V and 4 bases from J, the gap between germline ends came to 7 bases. The germline V gene has CDR1 KGHSH and CDR2 LQKENI. CDR3 bases: TGTGCCAGCTCACCAATGGGCGCAGATACGCAGTATTTT. Its protein product is CASSPMGADTQYF.

The chain employs TRBV18 and TRBJ1-4, with D unclear. The CDR3 totals 13 residues. V lost 2 bases, J lost 7 bases, and 8 bases lay in between. CDR1 and CDR2 (germline): KGHSH, LQKENI. DNA for the CDR3: TGTGCCAGCTCACCAGATCTCGGTGAAAAACTGTTTTTT. Translating it yields CASSPDLGEKLFF.

This clone was seen many times. The CDR3 nucleotides read TGTGCCAGCGGTCGACTAGCGGGATCTGACGGGGAGCTGTTTTTT. Translation gives CASGRLAGSDGELFF. The V and J genes are TRBV2 and TRBJ2-2, with 11 bases that match TRBD2. The germline V gene encodes CDR1 SNHLY and CDR2 FYNNEI. With 8 bases clipped from V and 7 bases from J, the junction kept 9 bases outside the gene matches. This CDR3 has 15 amino acids.

The chain uses TRBV27 and TRBJ1-1; D is unresolved. Trimming cost V 2 bases and J 4 bases, with 11 bases left between them. The CDR3 totals 14 residues. CDR1 MNHEY and CDR2 SMNVEV come from the germline V gene (reference sequence). The CDR3 loop reads CASSLTEGLTEAFF. The DNA for the CDR3 is TGTGCCAGCAGTTTAACCGAGGGTCTCACTGAAGCTTTCTTT.

The chain uses TRBV6-5 and TRBJ1-1; TRBD1 agrees at 8 bases. Germline loops: CDR1 MNHEY, CDR2 SVGAGI. This CDR3 is 16 amino acids long. The ends lost 2 bases at V and 5 bases at J; junction bases unmatched: 10. Here the CDR3 DNA reads TGTGCCAGCAGTTACGGGCAGGGGGCGATTCGGACTGAAGCTTTCTTT. Translating it yields CASSYGQGAIRTEAFF.

The chain has TRBV11-2 and TRBJ2-7, with D maybe TRBD1 (6 bases). This CDR3 comprises 15 residues. Germline lookup yields CDR1 SGHAT and CDR2 FQNNGV. Trimming stripped 5 bases from V and 3 bases from J, with 17 bases between. CDR3 region: CASSLHRDILYEQYF. The CDR3 nucleotides read TGTGCCAGCAGCCTTCACCGGGACATTCTCTACGAGCAGTACTTC.

The V gene is TRBV4-1, the J gene TRBJ2-1; the match to TRBD2 covers 12 bases. CDR1 is MGHRA and CDR2 is YSYEKL in the germline V gene. V shed 4 bases, J shed 0 bases, and the junction held 19 bases outside the gene matches. The CDR3 loop spans 22 amino acids. The DNA for the CDR3 is TGCGCCAGCAGCCCCGGGACAGGGGAGCTAGCGGGAGGGTTACTCTCCTACAATGAGCAGTTCTTC. Encoded protein: CASSPGTGELAGGLLSYNEQFF.

As to this clone: This CDR3 is also generated by other DNA sequences in the sample. The V gene is TRBV7-2, the J gene TRBJ2-1, with TRBD2 matching over 13 bases. CDR1 is SGHTA, CDR2 FQGNSA, per germline. With V trimmed by 1 base and J by 7 bases, 1 base remained unmatched. CDR3 length: 15 amino acids. The CDR3 loop is CASSLGLAGGNEQFF. The CDR3 coding sequence is TGTGCCAGCAGCTTAGGACTAGCGGGAGGAAATGAGCAGTTCTTC. The variable domain in full, with the rest retrieved from reference TRBV7-2 and TRBJ2-1, is GAGVSQSPSNKVTEKGKDVELRCDPISGHTALYWYRQSLGQGLEFLIYFQGNSAPDKSGLPSDRFSAERTGGSVSTLTIQRTQQEDSAVYLCASSLGLAGGNEQFFGPGTRLTVL.

CDR3 sequence reads: CASSGRLSGTSGYEQYF. CDR3 in DNA: TGTGCCAGCAGCGGCCGCCTCTCCGGGACTAGCGGGTACGAGCAGTACTTC. The genes are TRBV5-5 and TRBJ2-7, with 12 nucleotides matching TRBD2. Trimming removed 4 bases from V and 4 bases from J; junction bases left unmatched: 12. The V gene's germline CDR1 is SGHKS and CDR2 YYEKEE (reference sequence). This CDR3 has 17 residues.

The J gene is TRBJ2-1, the V gene TRBV11-2; 12 nucleotides line up with TRBD2. Trimming took 2 bases from V and 1 from J; bases not matched to a gene: 6. The CDR3 has 18 residues. Germline CDR1 and CDR2: SGHAT and FQNNGV. CDR3 coding DNA: TGTGCCAGCAGCTTAAGAGCTAGCGGGAGGGTGTCCTACAATGAGCAGTTCTTC. Its protein product is CASSLRASGRVSYNEQFF.

The chain's CDR3 is CASSLATGVFDEQYF. CDR3 coding DNA: TGCGCCAGCAGCTTGGCGACAGGGGTTTTCGACGAGCAGTACTTC. The chain links TRBV5-1 to TRBJ2-7; 8 bases line up with TRBD1. Looked up from germline, CDR1 is SGHRS and CDR2 is YFSETQ. The CDR3 sequence is 15 residues long. The V segment lost 0 bases and the J segment 5 bases; nucleotides outside the gene matches: 7.

V and J are TRBV5-4 and TRBJ2-1; no firm D call. Trimming took 2 bases from V and 7 from J, leaving 28 bases between them. CDR1 SGHNT and CDR2 YYREEE come from the germline V gene (reference sequence). This CDR3 has 19 amino acids. This CDR3 is CASSLAIGVDLGHGNEQFF. Written as DNA, the CDR3 is TGTGCCAGCAGCTTAGCGATCGGAGTAGATTTAGGTCATGGGAATGAGCAGTTCTTC.

In its sample, this clone was seen a few times. This chain links TRBV7-6 with TRBJ2-1, with 8 bases aligning to TRBD2. This CDR3 is built from 15 residues. Per the germline V gene, CDR1 is SGHVS and CDR2 is FNYEAQ. V dropped 2 bases and J dropped 4; count of bases not matched to a gene: 4. The CDR3 bases are TGTGCCAGCAGCTTACGGACTAGCAGATACAATGAGCAGTTCTTC. Its translation is CASSLRTSRYNEQFF.

This clone was seen at least ten times. As DNA, the CDR3 is TGTGCCAGCAGCCCAAGCCCCTCGACTAGCGGAGGCCCCACAGATACGCAGTATTTT. Encoded protein: CASSPSPSTSGGPTDTQYF. The chain carries TRBV7-9 and TRBJ2-3; 9 nucleotides align to TRBD2. This CDR3 has 19 amino acids. The V gene's germline CDR1 is SEHNR and CDR2 FQNEAQ (reference sequence). With V trimmed by 5 bases and J by 2 bases, 17 bases remained unmatched.

V usage is TRBV18 and J usage is TRBJ2-3, with TRBD2 matching 8 bases. Germline V lookup: CDR1 KGHSH, CDR2 LQKENI. Trimming removed 3 bases from V and 2 bases from J; junction bases left unmatched: 7. The CDR3 consists of 16 residues. The CDR3, as DNA: TGTGCCAGCTCACCCTCGGGAGGGCCTACCACAGATACGCAGTATTTT. This translates into CASSPSGGPTTDTQYF. The full variable domain, its missing parts supplied by reference TRBV18 and TRBJ2-3, is NAGVMQNPRHLVRRRGQEARLRCSPMKGHSHVYWYRQLPEEGLKFMVYLQKENIIDESGMPKERFSAEFPKEGPSILRIQQVVRGDSAAYFCASSPSGGPTTDTQYFGPGTRLTVL.

V gene TRBV2 combines with J gene TRBJ1-2, with a weak D call TRBD1 (5 bases). The length of the CDR3 is 14 residues. Trimming removed 4 bases at V and 4 bases at J, with 13 bases between. The germline gives CDR1 SNHLY, CDR2 FYNNEI. The CDR3 reads CASSGSRQSYGYTF. The CDR3 DNA reads TGTGCCAGCAGTGGGAGCAGACAGTCCTATGGCTACACCTTC.

There are a few counts of this clone. V usage is TRBV5-1 and J usage is TRBJ2-5; no definite D call. The V gene's germline CDR1 is SGHRS and CDR2 YFSETQ. CDR3 length equals 12 residues. The germline V and J ends were trimmed by 3 bases and 0 bases, with 3 bases remaining between them. The CDR3 nucleotides read TGCGCCAGCAGCTCGTACCAAGAGACCCAGTACTTC. Translation: CASSSYQETQYF.

V usage is TRBV7-9 and J usage is TRBJ1-6; no definite D call. CDR1 is SEHNR and CDR2 is FQNEAQ in the germline V gene (reference sequence). Trimming stripped 1 base from V and 7 bases from J, with 14 bases between. The CDR3 covers 16 residues. CDR3 amino acids: CASSLGSFRSNSPLHF. CDR3 DNA sequence: TGTGCCAGCAGCTTAGGGAGCTTTAGATCAAATTCACCCCTCCACTTT.

The V and J genes are TRBV5-1 and TRBJ1-5, with 8 bases identical to TRBD1. The CDR3 spans 15 residues. Germline V gene lookup returns CDR1 SGHRS and CDR2 YFSETQ. V was clipped by 0 bases and J by 6 bases; unmatched bases: 5. The chain's CDR3 is CASSLAGQGSQPQHF. The CDR3 DNA reads TGCGCCAGCAGCTTGGCCGGACAGGGTAGTCAGCCCCAGCATTTT. Together with reference TRBV5-1 and TRBJ1-5, the CDR3 gives the full variable domain: KAGVTQTPRYLIKTRGQQVTLSCSPISGHRSVSWYQQTPGQGLQFLFEYFSETQRNKGNFPGRFSGRQFSNSRSEMNVSTLELGDSALYLCASSLAGQGSQPQHFGDGTRLSIL.

This clone was detected a few times. The J gene is TRBJ2-3, the V gene TRBV7-8, with 10 bases lining up with TRBD2. After removal of 5 bases from V and 0 bases from J, the junction contained 5 bases not matched to a gene. The CDR3 is made up of 16 amino acids. Germline V CDR1 and CDR2: SGHVS, FQNEAQ. CDR3 protein: CASSPLTSGSTDTQYF. The CDR3 bases are TGTGCCAGCAGCCCCTTGACTAGCGGGAGCACAGATACGCAGTATTTT.

The chain has TRBV5-1 and TRBJ2-1, with 8 bases identical to TRBD2. The germline gives CDR1 SGHRS, CDR2 YFSETQ. The CDR3 covers 15 residues. Trimming took 0 bases from V and 7 from J; bases not matched to a gene: 6. The CDR3 loop is CASSLELAEYNEQFF. The CDR3, as DNA: TGCGCCAGCAGCTTGGAACTAGCGGAGTATAATGAGCAGTTCTTC.